The clone carrying this TCR beta chain has ten or more counts. V dropped 3 bases and J dropped 6 bases, with 9 bases sitting between them. The CDR3 contains 12 residues. Looked up from germline, CDR1 is DFQATT and CDR2 is SNEGSKA (reference sequence). These data come from a study of T cells in Graves' hyperthyroidism and ophthalmopathy. Aged 18 to 65, the patients had hyperthyroidism that was newly diagnosed and had lasted under 2 months. Based on clinical symptoms, serum thyroxine and TRAb, thyroid ultrasound and orbital computed tomography, diagnoses were reached. The source of the PBMCs was 10 ml of fresh peripheral blood. What was amplified from RNA transcripts were TCR beta CDR3 regions. HTBI primers were used for first-round RT-PCR of the TCR CDR3. TCRdb re-called the multiplex PCR reads through MiXCR, storing one row per CDR3 protein. The sample records around 800,000 distinct CDR3 sequences, 38% being singletons.

This sequence originates from a man aged 18 to 29 with Graves' hyperthyroidism. The sequenced material came from blood. V usage is TRBV20-1 and J usage is TRBJ1-5; D is uncertain. Here the CDR3 reads CSASDGVQPQHF. The CDR3 coding sequence is TGCAGTGCTAGTGACGGGGTTCAGCCCCAGCATTTT.